These 16 T cell receptor beta chains were all obtained from the same sample, sequenced in a study of blood T cells in healthy people across ages. Sample-barcoded 5' priming and a J-beta primer mix drove a second PCR of about 6 to 12 cycles. TCRdb re-analysed the 5' RACE reads in MiXCR, keeping a single row per CDR3 protein. The data hold about 640,000 distinct CDR3 sequences, with about 30% observed a single time. The source material was blood. Every receptor here comes from a woman of 80 years or more in good health.

This clonotype has ten or more counts. The chain carries TRBV20-1 and TRBJ2-7; 11 bases fit TRBD1. Germline values: CDR1 DFQATT, CDR2 SNEGSKA (reference sequence). This CDR3 spans 16 amino acids. J gave up 3 bases and V 3 bases, and 10 bases lay outside the gene matches. The CDR3 bases are TGCAGTGCTAGCGCTCCCGGGACAGGGGGGTTCTACGAGCAGTACTTC. Amino acids: CSASAPGTGGFYEQYF.

This clonotype came up many times. The chain carries TRBV7-2 and TRBJ2-2; 8 nucleotides agree with TRBD1. J lost 7 bases, V lost 3 bases, and 4 bases had no gene match. The germline gives CDR1 SGHTA, CDR2 FQGNSA. The CDR3 covers 14 residues. CDR3 sequence (DNA): TGTGCCAGCAGCTTGACAGGGGCGATCGGGGAGCTGTTTTTT. Protein: CASSLTGAIGELFF.

This clonotype was seen a handful of times. A much more abundant neighbour one base away suggests this may be a read error. This chain connects TRBV3-1 to TRBJ2-1; TRBD2 matches at 11 bases. CDR1 is LGHDT, CDR2 YNNKEL, per germline (reference sequence). Trimming took 0 bases from V and 6 from J; bases not matched to a gene: 4. This CDR3 contains 16 residues. The CDR3 here is CASSQDRLAGGNEQFF. The CDR3 DNA follows: TGTGCCAGCAGCCAAGATAGGCTAGCGGGGGGCAATGAGCAGTTCTTC.

For this clonotype: This may stem from a read error, because a much larger clone lies one nucleotide away. The chain combines TRBV6-2 or TRBV6-3 with TRBJ2-5; possibly TRBD2 for D (6 bases). CDR1 is MNHEY, CDR2 SVGEGT, per germline. The CDR3 runs to 15 residues. CDR3 sequence reads: CACSFFGTPGNEQYF. The CDR3 DNA reads TGTGCCTGCAGTTTTTTTGGGACTCCGGGCAATGAGCAGTACTTC.

This clonotype was seen many times. The chain has TRBV28 and TRBJ2-7, with D possibly being TRBD1 (5 bases). V was trimmed by 2 bases and J by 0 bases, leaving 23 bases between them. The germline V gene encodes CDR1 MDHEN and CDR2 SYDVKM. CDR3 length equals 19 residues. CDR3 amino acids: CASSLPPLIGRASSYEQYF. In DNA, the CDR3 is TGTGCCAGCAGTTTACCCCCCTTAATCGGCAGGGCCAGCTCCTACGAGCAGTACTTC. Variable domain in full (rest from reference TRBV28 and TRBJ2-7): DVKVTQSSRYLVKRTGEKVFLECVQDMDHENMFWYRQDPGLGLRLIYFSYDVKMKEKGDIPEGYSVSREKKERFSLILESASTNQTSMYLCASSLPPLIGRASSYEQYFGPGTRLTVT.

This clonotype was seen more than once but under ten times. The chain has TRBV7-3 and TRBJ2-4; 9 bases line up with TRBD2. The end of the DNA fits TRBJ2-5 better, so the J call may be wrong. The CDR3 is 17 amino acids. The germline gives CDR1 SGHTA, CDR2 FQGTGA. CDR3 DNA: TGTGCCAGCAGCCTTGGGGGTAGCGGGGGTTCCACGGAGACCCAGTACTTC. Amino acid sequence: CASSLGGSGGSTETQYF.

Ten or more counts support this clonotype. This chain links TRBV2 with TRBJ1-3; TRBD1 aligns across 7 bases. Germline trimming cut 0 bases from V and 2 bases from J; bases unmatched to any gene: 1. Germline CDR1 SNHLY, CDR2 FYNNEI. The CDR3 has 15 residues. Here the CDR3 reads CASSEATGPGNTIYF. In nucleotides, the CDR3 is TGTGCCAGCAGTGAAGCGACAGGGCCTGGAAACACCATATATTTT.

This clonotype showed up many times. The gene calls are TRBV4-2 and TRBJ1-2; D remains unclear. The CDR3 consists of 16 residues. The V gene's germline CDR1 is LGHNA and CDR2 YNFKEQ. Deletions cut 0 bases from V and 3 bases from J, with 14 bases between. The CDR3 region is CASSQEGGGLDYGYTF. CDR3 DNA sequence: TGTGCCAGCAGCCAAGAAGGCGGCGGTTTAGACTATGGCTACACCTTC.

The CDR3 region is CASSNRAGGAGTDTQYF. The CDR3 DNA is TGCGCCAGCAGCAACCGCGCGGGGGGCGCGGGCACAGATACGCAGTATTTT. The chain links TRBV4-3 to TRBJ2-3, with 8 positions matching TRBD2. Trimming cost V 5 bases and J 1 base; bases outside gene matches: 11. The CDR3 runs to 17 residues. Per germline, CDR1 LGHNA and CDR2 YSLEER.

This clonotype has ten or more counts. The CDR3 sequence is CASSSGQGFADGYTF. CDR3 nucleotides: TGCGCCAGCAGCTCCGGACAGGGGTTCGCCGATGGCTACACCTTC. The chain has TRBV5-1 and TRBJ1-2; 9 nucleotides line up with TRBD1. V shed 3 bases, J shed 6 bases, and the junction held 9 bases outside the gene matches. The germline gives CDR1 SGHRS, CDR2 YFSETQ. This CDR3 has 15 amino acids.

The table lists this clonotype with a count of one. Since a much larger clone is just one base distant, this may be a read error. The chain is built from TRBV12-3 or TRBV12-4 and TRBJ1-5; weak D call: TRBD1 (5 bases). The CDR3 loop spans 16 amino acids. The CDR3, as DNA: TGTGCCGGCAGTTTATCGGGGGGAAGGAGCAATCAGCCCCAGCATTTT. Protein sequence: CAGSLSGGRSNQPQHF.

This clonotype occurred a few times. With a much larger clone just one base away, this may be a read error. The V call is TRBV10-3, the J call TRBJ2-7; 7 bases are shared with TRBD2. Germline assignment: CDR1 ENHRY and CDR2 SYGVKD. The CDR3 consists of 13 residues. CDR3 DNA: TGTGCCACCAGTCCCAGCGGGGAGAATGAGCAGTACTTC. It encodes CATSPSGENEQYF.

This clonotype has ten or more counts. The rearrangement uses TRBV4-3 and TRBJ2-3, with TRBD2 identical over 15 bases. The CDR3 spans 17 residues. V gave up 0 bases and J gave up 6 bases; unmatched junction bases: 4. CDR1 is LGHNA and CDR2 is YSLEER in the germline V gene. The CDR3 sequence: CASSQEGTSGGLDTQYF. In DNA, the CDR3 is TGCGCCAGCAGCCAAGAAGGGACTAGCGGGGGGCTGGATACGCAGTATTTT.

The chain uses TRBV5-1 and TRBJ1-4; D remains unclear. Germline-derived CDR1 and CDR2 are SGHRS and YFSETQ. This CDR3 comprises 13 residues. Trimming pared 4 bases from V and 7 bases from J, leaving 11 bases between. This chain's CDR3 is CASSMKSSEKLFF. The CDR3 nucleotides read TGCGCCAGCAGCATGAAGAGTAGTGAAAAACTGTTTTTT.

This clonotype was seen many times. CDR3 region: CASGPPGNSGGETQYF. The CDR3 bases are TGTGCTAGTGGTCCACCAGGGAATAGCGGGGGGGAGACCCAGTACTTC. This sequence joins TRBV12-5 and TRBJ2-5; TRBD2 matches 10 bases. The CDR3 length is 16 residues. V was pared by 5 bases and J by 5 bases, with 11 bases of the junction left unmatched. Looked up from germline, CDR1 is LGHNT and CDR2 is FRNRAP.

Comment on this clonotype: A much larger clonotype is one base distant, so this may be a read error. The genes are TRBV5-4 and TRBJ1-1; D unresolved. The CDR3 is 14 amino acids. Germline loops: CDR1 SGHNT, CDR2 YYREEE (reference sequence). V was cut by 5 bases and J by 0 bases, with 11 bases left in between. The CDR3 DNA reads TGTGCCAGCAGACCGGACGGGATGAACACTGAAGCTTTCTTT. Its protein product is CASRPDGMNTEAFF.